A single sample gave rise to the 14 T cell receptor beta chains below, sequenced in a study of OX40 agonist ivuxolimab in advanced cancers. Produced via immunoSEQ multiplex PCR; TCRdb's table is partial and in-frame only. The repertoire consists of roughly 100,000 clones, with approximately 87% occurring once and the leading ten covering over 4.5%. The sequences come from CD4+ or CD8+ T cells sorted from blood, collected in a trial of the OX40 agonist ivuxolimab. The source of these receptors is an adult with an advanced solid tumor such as melanoma, head and neck, liver or kidney cancer.

The chain uses TRBV18 and TRBJ1-1, with D perhaps TRBD1 (6 bases). Germline V CDR1 and CDR2: KGHSH, LQKENI. The CDR3 has 18 residues. The V end lost 4 bases, the J end lost 0 bases, and 21 bases lay between the germline ends. This CDR3 reads CASSLRHYSDSMNTEAFF. CDR3 sequence (DNA): TGTGCCAGCTCACTACGTCACTACTCGGACAGCATGAACACTGAAGCTTTCTTT.

The CDR3 sequence: CASRLPNEKLFF. The CDR3 region has the DNA TGTGCCAGCCGGCTTCCCAATGAAAAACTGTTTTTT. The rearrangement uses TRBV6-6 and TRBJ1-4; D gene uncertain. CDR3 size: 12 residues. The V end was cut by 8 bases, the J end by 5 bases, with 9 bases between. CDR1 and CDR2 from the germline V gene are MNHNY and SVGAGI (reference sequence).

V is TRBV6-1 and J is TRBJ2-7; 9 nucleotides agree with TRBD1. The J segment lost 5 bases and the V segment lost 6 bases, leaving 5 bases of the junction unmatched. Germline CDR1 is MNHNS and CDR2 is SASEGT. This CDR3 is built from 13 residues. Written as DNA, the CDR3 is TGTGCCAGCAGGCCCGGGACAGGGAACGAGCAGTACTTC. It yields the protein CASRPGTGNEQYF.

The CDR3 is CASSHGGLNTEAFF. CDR3 in DNA: TGTGCCAGCAGCCACGGGGGGCTGAACACTGAAGCTTTCTTT. This sequence joins TRBV6-5 and TRBJ1-1, with D maybe TRBD1 (6 bases). The V end lost 6 bases, the J end lost 0 bases, and 11 bases lay between the germline ends. This CDR3 is 14 amino acids long. CDR1 is MNHEY and CDR2 is SVGAGI in the germline V gene.

V and J are TRBV7-9 and TRBJ2-3; D gene uncertain. This CDR3 has 14 residues. Germline V CDR1 and CDR2: SEHNR, FQNEAQ (reference sequence). The germline V and J ends were trimmed by 3 bases and 5 bases, with 12 bases remaining between them. Written as DNA, the CDR3 is TGTGCCAGCAGCTTGGGTGTACCCATAGATACGCAGTATTTT. Translating it yields CASSLGVPIDTQYF.

The chain is built from TRBV11-3 and TRBJ2-4; 9 bases agree with TRBD2. CDR1 is SGHNT and CDR2 is YENEEA in the germline V gene. The CDR3 has 16 amino acids. The V segment lost 6 bases and the J segment 2 bases; nucleotides outside the gene matches: 8. CDR3 in amino acids: CASRESRGGTKNIQYF. CDR3 nucleotide sequence: TGTGCCAGCAGAGAATCGCGGGGGGGCACCAAAAACATTCAGTACTTC.

This chain links TRBV5-4 with TRBJ1-2, with D perhaps matching TRBD1 (5 bases). V gave up 1 base and J gave up 12 bases, with 13 bases separating them. Germline V gene data show CDR1 as SGHNT and CDR2 as YYREEE (reference sequence). The CDR3 is 12 residues long. The CDR3, as DNA: TGTGCCAGCAGCTTGTCGTACGGGGCGGACACCTTC. Translated, it gives CASSLSYGADTF.

This clone was seen a handful of times. The chain is built from TRBV4-3 and TRBJ2-3; possible D gene TRBD2, 5 bases. The CDR3 extends over 16 amino acids. Trimming removed 1 base at V and 4 bases at J, with 15 bases between. The V gene's germline CDR1 is LGHNA and CDR2 YSLEER. As DNA, the CDR3 is TGCGCCAGCAGCCAAGGAGGGCGCGGAGCATCAGATACGCAGTATTTT. Translating it yields CASSQGGRGASDTQYF.

J is TRBJ1-5 and V is TRBV6-6; tentative D call: TRBD1 (5 bases). Germline V gene lookup returns CDR1 MNHNY and CDR2 SVGAGI (reference sequence). The CDR3 is made up of 15 amino acids. V was clipped by 5 bases and J by 1 base, with 12 bases between them. The CDR3 is CASSRGEGSNQPQHF. The CDR3 DNA sequence: TGTGCCAGCAGTCGGGGGGAAGGAAGCAATCAGCCCCAGCATTTT.

The chain uses TRBV7-6 and TRBJ1-4, with D tentatively TRBD1 (5 bases). Germline V gene lookup returns CDR1 SGHVS and CDR2 FNYEAQ. This CDR3 has 14 amino acids. The ends were cut back, 5 bases at V and 7 bases at J, with 14 bases in the middle. This CDR3 reads CASSLGTVGEKLFF. Written as DNA, the CDR3 is TGTGCCAGCAGCCTGGGGACGGTCGGTGAAAAACTGTTTTTT.

This clone has just one count. V and J are TRBV5-1 and TRBJ2-3; 8 bases map to TRBD1. The germline V gene has CDR1 SGHRS and CDR2 YFSETQ. After removal of 0 bases from V and 0 bases from J, the junction contained 18 bases not matched to a gene. The CDR3 totals 21 residues. The CDR3 reads CASSLVPGGTGDSRSTDTQYF. The CDR3 nucleotides read TGCGCCAGCAGCTTGGTACCTGGCGGGACAGGCGACTCAAGGAGCACAGATACGCAGTATTTT.

The genes are TRBV7-2 and TRBJ1-1; the D gene is possibly TRBD1 (6 bases). V was pared by 4 bases and J by 5 bases, with 11 bases between. This CDR3 has 13 residues. The germline V gene encodes CDR1 SGHTA and CDR2 FQGNSA. In DNA, the CDR3 is TGTGCCAGCAGCTCGACGAGGGGGACTGAAGCTTTCTTT. Amino acid sequence: CASSSTRGTEAFF.

The chain is built from TRBV19 and TRBJ2-5; tentative D call: TRBD1 (5 bases). With 5 bases removed from V and 5 bases from J, the gap between germline ends came to 15 bases. The CDR3 covers 14 residues. Looked up from germline, CDR1 is LNHDA and CDR2 is SQIVND (reference sequence). CDR3 in amino acids: CASSVQVRWETQYF. In DNA form, the CDR3 reads TGTGCCAGTAGTGTACAGGTCAGGTGGGAGACCCAGTACTTC. Complete variable domain (other parts from reference TRBV19 and TRBJ2-5): DGGITQSPKYLFRKEGQNVTLSCEQNLNHDAMYWYRQDPGQGLRLIYYSQIVNDFQKGDIAEGYSVSREKKESFPLTVTSAQKNPTAFYLCASSVQVRWETQYFGPGTRLLVL.

The rearrangement uses TRBV6-1 and TRBJ2-7; 8 nucleotides align to TRBD2. The germline V gene has CDR1 MNHNS and CDR2 SASEGT. The CDR3 consists of 17 residues. Trimming cost V 1 base and J 0 bases; bases outside gene matches: 8. The CDR3 coding sequence is TGTGCCAGCAGTGAAGGTCTAGCGGGTATCCACTCCTACGAGCAGTACTTC. This translates into CASSEGLAGIHSYEQYF.